These 3 T cell receptor beta chains were all obtained from the same sample, sequenced in a study of blood T cell repertoires in COVID-19. Only in-frame clones appear in the TCRdb table, and some are missing; sequencing was by immunoSEQ multiplex PCR. The table lists 150,000 to 200,000 clones, 70% to 90% of them singletons. Sequencing was performed on peripheral blood. These receptors all come from a young man who had recovered from COVID-19.

This chain joins TRBV28 and TRBJ1-1; 8 bases are a match to TRBD1. The CDR3 loop spans 15 amino acids. Trimming took 4 bases from V and 4 from J; bases not matched to a gene: 8. In germline, CDR1 is MDHEN, CDR2 SYDVKM. The CDR3 bases are TGTGCCAGCAGTTCCCCAACAGGGGGTGGCACTGAAGCTTTCTTT. Translated: CASSSPTGGGTEAFF.

V gene TRBV6-2 or TRBV6-3 combines with J gene TRBJ1-6; no clear D gene. The CDR3 has 13 residues. The V gene lost 2 bases and the J gene lost 11 bases, with 10 bases spanning the gap. From germline, CDR1 is MNHEY and CDR2 SVGEGT. DNA for the CDR3: TGTGCCAGCAGTTACGCGGTAGCGGCACCCCTCCACTTT. As protein: CASSYAVAAPLHF.

V usage is TRBV6-5 and J usage is TRBJ1-5, with TRBD1 matching 10 bases. Germline V gene sequence: CDR1 MNHEY, CDR2 SVGAGI. There are 14 residues in the CDR3. The junction had 4 bases not matched to a gene; V was cut back by 6 bases and J by 5 bases. In DNA form, the CDR3 reads TGTGCCAGCAGACTGGGACAGGGGCATCAGCCCCAGCATTTT. As protein: CASRLGQGHQPQHF.